The rows below give T cell receptor beta chains drawn from one sample of a study of blood T cell repertoires in COVID-19. This table comes from immunoSEQ multiplex PCR, and its TCRdb copy is limited to in-frame clones, with some not included. The sample holds hundreds of thousands of clones, approximately 90% seen once. Sequencing was done on a sample of PBMCs or T cells enriched from blood (not recorded which). The receptors derive from a man aged 18 to 29 who had recovered from COVID-19. Each CDR3 is given with its conserved first and last residue. The order of the fields is clone size, V gene, D gene, J gene, CDR3 protein, CDR3 DNA. The D gene is left open where the match is weak. Rows give clone size only sometimes, using once, few, many, or a class for an expanded clone.

>.|TRBV4-1|.|TRBJ1-1
CASSQGGLGANF
TGCGCCAGCAGCCAAGGGGGTTTGGGGGCGAACTTT
>.|TRBV13|TRBD1|TRBJ2-7
CASSSPGQGSNEQYF
TGTGCCAGCAGCTCGCCAGGACAGGGATCCAACGAGCAGTACTTC
>.|TRBV7-3|.|TRBJ1-1
CASSPTGGTASKQNTEAFF
TGTGCCAGCAGCCCTACCGGCGGGACGGCGTCGAAACAGAACACTGAAGCTTTCTTT
>.|TRBV29-1|TRBD2|TRBJ2-7
CSVEDWASGFYEQYF
TGCAGCGTTGAAGATTGGGCTAGCGGGTTCTACGAGCAGTACTTC
>.|TRBV30|.|TRBJ2-2
CAWGNSLRELFF
TGTGCCTGGGGGAATAGCCTCCGGGAGCTGTTTTTT
>few|TRBV7-8|TRBD2|TRBJ2-1
CASSSGLAGSEQFF
TGTGCCAGCAGCTCGGGACTAGCGGGATCCGAGCAGTTCTTC
>.|TRBV5-1|.|TRBJ1-2
CASSLGRPETSGYTF
TGCGCCAGCAGCTTGGGGAGGCCGGAGACTTCTGGCTACACCTTC
>.|TRBV18|TRBD1|TRBJ2-5
CASSPRTGEETQYF
TGTGCCAGCTCACCCAGGACAGGTGAAGAGACCCAGTACTTC
>.|TRBV6-2/TRBV6-3|TRBD1|TRBJ1-5
CASSTAQRTGNQPQHF
TGTGCCAGCAGCACTGCACAGCGGACAGGTAATCAGCCCCAGCATTTT
>.|TRBV28|TRBD1|TRBJ1-2
CASSLDRAGYTF
TGTGCCAGCAGTTTGGACAGGGCCGGCTACACCTTC
>.|TRBV28|.|TRBJ1-1
CASSPQRSQGTEAFF
TGTGCCAGCAGTCCCCAGCGGTCGCAAGGCACTGAAGCTTTCTTT
>.|TRBV3-1/TRBV3-2|TRBD1|TRBJ2-5
CASSQDMTGDQETQYF
TGTGCCAGCAGCCAAGATATGACAGGGGATCAAGAGACCCAGTACTTC
>.|TRBV11-3|TRBD2|TRBJ2-1
CASSLDIQRGEQFF
TGTGCCAGCAGCTTAGATATCCAGCGGGGTGAGCAGTTCTTC
>.|TRBV12-3/TRBV12-4|.|TRBJ2-7
CASSFSPREQYF
TGTGCCAGCAGTTTCTCCCCCCGGGAGCAGTACTTC
>.|TRBV19|.|TRBJ2-5
CASSSRTGSQETQYF
TGTGCCAGTAGTTCCAGAACCGGGTCTCAAGAGACCCAGTACTTC
>.|TRBV5-6|.|TRBJ1-1
CASSWRRGESGEAFF
TGTGCCAGCAGCTGGCGCCGGGGGGAGAGTGGTGAAGCTTTCTTT
>.|TRBV5-1|.|TRBJ1-5
CASSLGGARQPQHF
TGCGCCAGCAGCTTAGGGGGGGCGCGTCAGCCCCAGCATTTT
>.|TRBV19|TRBD1|TRBJ2-1
CASRTQGANEQFF
TGTGCCAGTAGGACTCAGGGGGCTAATGAGCAGTTCTTC
>.|TRBV3-1/TRBV3-2|TRBD2|TRBJ2-3
CASSQAIAGAKRDTQYF
TGTGCCAGCAGCCAAGCTATAGCGGGGGCCAAAAGGGATACGCAGTATTTT
>.|TRBV7-9|TRBD2|TRBJ2-3
CASSSPTSERGSTQYF
TGTGCCAGCAGTTCCCCGACTAGCGAAAGGGGTAGTACGCAGTATTTT
>.|TRBV5-6|.|TRBJ1-6
CASSFMGRATSPLHF
TGTGCCAGCAGCTTTATGGGGAGGGCGACTTCACCCCTCCACTTT
>.|TRBV2|TRBD1|TRBJ1-2
CASSDHRGQSYGYTF
TGTGCCAGCAGTGACCACAGGGGGCAGTCGTATGGCTACACCTTC
>.|TRBV19|TRBD1|TRBJ1-4
CASSGQARGKLFF
TGTGCCAGTAGTGGACAGGCTCGAGGAAAACTGTTTTTT
>.|TRBV4-1|.|TRBJ1-4
CASSPPIPGNDAEANEKLFF
TGCGCCAGCAGCCCCCCAATCCCGGGTAACGACGCAGAGGCTAATGAAAAACTGTTTTTT
>.|TRBV10-3|.|TRBJ1-4
CAIRGGDEKLFF
TGTGCCATCAGGGGGGGGGATGAAAAACTGTTTTTT